The rows below give T cell receptor beta chains drawn from one sample of a study of T cell changes during pregnancy in multiple sclerosis. Libraries were prepared by immunoSEQ multiplex PCR; TCRdb keeps only in-frame clonotypes and omits some of them. This sample yields 40,000 to 60,000 clones, of which about 94% are seen a single time; 0.45% to 0.55% belongs to the top ten. The specimen comprised CD4+ T cells from peripheral blood mononuclear cells, sampled in the first trimester of pregnancy. The receptors were gathered from a female donor with multiple sclerosis, enrolled in a pregnancy study. The CDR3 runs from the conserved cysteine through the conserved F or W. A D gene is named only where the DNA matches it firmly. Clone size is shown for a subset of rows, as once, few, many or a class of expanded clone.

d_call	clone_size	v_call	j_call	cdr3_nt	cdr3_aa
.	.	TRBV5-4	TRBJ1-1	TGTGCCAGCAGCTTGGATGCGGGGAATGGGGACACTGAAGCTTTCTTT	CASSLDAGNGDTEAFF
TRBD1	.	TRBV7-8	TRBJ2-2	TGTGCCAGCAGCCAACAGGGGGCTGGGACCGGGGAGCTGTTTTTT	CASSQQGAGTGELFF
.	.	TRBV21-1	TRBJ1-2	TGTGCCAGCAGCAAAGTTTACAGGGGAGGCTACACCTTC	CASSKVYRGGYTF
.	.	TRBV7-3	TRBJ2-6	TGTGCTAGTAGCTCTGGGGCCAACGTCCTGACTTTC	CASSSGANVLTF
TRBD1	once	TRBV11-2	TRBJ1-2	TGTGCCAGCAGCTTAGGGGGACAGTACTATGGCTACACCTTC	CASSLGGQYYGYTF
.	once	TRBV27	TRBJ1-3	TGTGCCAGCAGTTTATCGGTCGGGGGGGCTGGAAACACCATATATTTT	CASSLSVGGAGNTIYF
TRBD1	.	TRBV10-3	TRBJ2-7	TGTGCCATCAACGCCGACAGGGAAACCTACGAGCAGTACTTC	CAINADRETYEQYF
.	.	TRBV6-5	TRBJ2-3	TGTGCCAGCGGGCTTGGACAGATTAGCACAGATACGCAGTATTTT	CASGLGQISTDTQYF
.	.	TRBV5-1	TRBJ2-7	TGCGCCAGCAGCTTGGACGCGTCCTACGAGCAGTACTTC	CASSLDASYEQYF
.	.	TRBV7-3	TRBJ2-1	TGTGCCAGCAGCCCAGAATTGGGAGGTGAGCAGTTCTTC	CASSPELGGEQFF
TRBD1	.	TRBV18	TRBJ2-7	TGTGCCAGCTCACCCACGGGACAGGAGTACTACGAGCAGTACTTC	CASSPTGQEYYEQYF
.	.	TRBV5-6	TRBJ1-5	TGTGCCAGCAGCTCAGCCACAGGGATTAACCAGCCCCAGCATTTT	CASSSATGINQPQHF
.	once	TRBV10-1	TRBJ1-3	TGCGCCACCCGGGGGGAGGCAAACACCATATATTTT	CATRGEANTIYF
TRBD1	.	TRBV6-1	TRBJ1-2	TGTGCCAGCGGGATCCACAGGGGAGAGTATGGCTACACCTTC	CASGIHRGEYGYTF
TRBD1	.	TRBV5-4	TRBJ2-3	TGTGCCAGCAGTACTCCAGGGGGCTCAAATACGCAGTATTTT	CASSTPGGSNTQYF
TRBD1	.	TRBV5-4	TRBJ2-3	TGTGCCAGCAGCTTCAAACAAGGACAGGGTCGGGACACAGATACGCAGTATTTT	CASSFKQGQGRDTDTQYF
TRBD2	.	TRBV15	TRBJ2-7	TGTGCCACCAGCAGAGATCCGAACGGGGGGGCAGGCGAGCAGTACTTC	CATSRDPNGGAGEQYF
.	.	TRBV7-2	TRBJ1-2	TGTGCCAGCAGTCCCACAGGGAGCGCTAACTATGGCTACACCTTC	CASSPTGSANYGYTF
TRBD1	few	TRBV10-3	TRBJ2-3	TGTGCCATCAGTGGGACAGGGGGCACAGATACGCAGTATTTT	CAISGTGGTDTQYF
.	.	TRBV4-1	TRBJ1-4	TGCGCCAGCAGCGATCATCCCGCACAGGGTGAAAAACTGTTTTTT	CASSDHPAQGEKLFF
.	.	TRBV18	TRBJ2-3	TGTGCCAGCTCACTCTCTGGGGGGGCCACAGATACGCAGTATTTT	CASSLSGGATDTQYF
.	.	TRBV30	TRBJ1-5	TGTGCCTGGAGTTTAGGGAGGCACCAGCCCCAGCATTTT	CAWSLGRHQPQHF